This TCR beta chain was sequenced for a study of Ad26.COV2.S vaccination and SARS-CoV-2 variants. The CDR3 totals 16 residues. In germline, CDR1 is LGHNA, CDR2 YNFKEQ. Trimming removed 4 bases from V and 6 bases from J; junction bases left unmatched: 13. Profiled with immunoSEQ multiplex PCR; TCRdb holds only in-frame clones, not every one. This sample carries around 250,000 clones, roughly 87% of them seen once, and the ten largest clones take nearly 3%. As for treatment: roughly 19 received Ad26.COV2.S at low or high dose, single or two shots; several received placebo; per-sample allocation not given. Day 63 after the first vaccine or placebo injection was the time point for sampling.

The chain carries TRBV4-2 and TRBJ2-7, with 9 bases fitting TRBD1. The source is a person between 18 and 65 years old who received the Ad26.COV2.S COVID-19 vaccine or a placebo. The material sequenced was peripheral blood, taken in a trial of Ad26.COV2.S vaccine versus placebo. The CDR3 sequence: CASSPTPDRGKGEQYF. The CDR3 region has the DNA TGTGCCAGCAGCCCAACCCCGGACAGGGGAAAGGGCGAGCAGTACTTC.